This entry lists 30 T cell receptor beta chains sequenced from one sample in a study of cytomegalovirus exposure and HLA in healthy donors. The PCR contained 60 Vbeta and 13 Jbeta primers. Some clones are missing from TCRdb's copy, which holds only in-frame ones; the method was immunoSEQ multiplex PCR. Here the sample spans about 95,000 clones, about two thirds being singletons. Sequencing used PBMCs. These receptors were taken from a man aged 55 to 70 in good health and CMV-seronegative.

In its sample, this clone was seen a few times. V usage is TRBV7-9 and J usage is TRBJ2-3; 9 positions match TRBD2. The CDR3 is 18 residues long. Unmatched junction bases numbered 13, after V lost 5 bases and J lost 1 base. Per the germline V gene, CDR1 is SEHNR and CDR2 is FQNEAQ (reference sequence). The CDR3 nucleotides read TGTGCCAGCAGCCCGATTCCGGCGGGAGGGCCGGGCACAGATACGCAGTATTTT. Translated, it gives CASSPIPAGGPGTDTQYF.

The chain couples TRBV7-2 to TRBJ2-1, with 8 bases identical to TRBD1. The V segment lost 5 bases and the J segment 0 bases; nucleotides outside the gene matches: 9. The germline CDR1 and CDR2 sequences are SGHTA and FQGNSA. This CDR3 comprises 17 residues. The CDR3 loop is CASSPVGQANSYNEQFF. The CDR3 DNA sequence: TGTGCCAGCAGCCCGGTGGGACAGGCCAACTCCTACAATGAGCAGTTCTTC.

V gene TRBV7-8 combines with J gene TRBJ2-3, with D hard to call. In germline, CDR1 is SGHVS, CDR2 FQNEAQ. The CDR3 runs 16 residues. V lost 4 bases, J lost 2 bases, and 16 bases lay in between. The CDR3 sequence: CASSSSGERATDTQYF. CDR3 bases: TGTGCCAGCAGCTCCTCAGGTGAACGAGCCACAGATACGCAGTATTTT.

The genes are TRBV7-2 and TRBJ1-2, with TRBD1 matching 8 bases. Germline V lookup: CDR1 SGHTA, CDR2 FQGNSA. The CDR3 totals 14 residues. V lost 4 bases, J lost 4 bases, and 5 bases stayed unmatched. CDR3 protein: CASSSPTGAYGYTF. CDR3 sequence (DNA): TGTGCCAGCAGCTCCCCGACAGGGGCCTATGGCTACACCTTC.

V usage is TRBV11-2 and J usage is TRBJ2-7, with 8 bases identical to TRBD1. V trimming: 3 bases; J trimming: 2 bases; junction bases outside the gene matches: 6. There are 15 residues in the CDR3. Germline CDR1 and CDR2: SGHAT and FQNNGV. CDR3 in amino acids: CASSFPTGAPYEQYF. The CDR3, as DNA: TGTGCCAGCAGCTTCCCGACAGGGGCTCCCTACGAGCAGTACTTC.

This clone has only one observation. This chain joins TRBV2 and TRBJ2-1; 8 nucleotides match TRBD2. The length of the CDR3 is 15 residues. The J segment lost 7 bases and the V segment lost 8 bases, leaving 13 bases of the junction unmatched. Germline CDR1 reads SNHLY; CDR2 reads FYNNEI. CDR3 DNA sequence: TGTGCCAGCCGAATAGCGGGGTCGACTCGGAATGAGCAGTTCTTC. Residues: CASRIAGSTRNEQFF.

This chain connects TRBV6-1 to TRBJ2-3, with 8 bases fitting TRBD1. Per germline, CDR1 MNHNS and CDR2 SASEGT. The CDR3 extends over 14 amino acids. Unmatched junction bases numbered 3, after V lost 3 bases and J lost 4 bases. Written as DNA, the CDR3 is TGTGCCAGCAGTGAGTCAGGGGGCCCAGATACGCAGTATTTT. Translated, it gives CASSESGGPDTQYF.

This clone was seen a single time. The chain combines TRBV11-3 with TRBJ2-5; TRBD2 might be the D (5 bases). This CDR3 spans 14 amino acids. V lost 2 bases and J lost 4, with 11 bases in between. The germline CDR1 and CDR2 sequences are SGHNT and YENEEA. CDR3 protein: CASSLFGKGETQYF. CDR3 DNA sequence: TGTGCCAGCAGCTTATTCGGGAAGGGAGAGACCCAGTACTTC.

This chain uses TRBV5-4 with TRBJ2-2; 8 bases align to TRBD2. CDR3 length: 19 residues. The V and J ends lost 1 base and 2 bases, in that order; junction bases with no gene match: 13. Germline V gene sequence: CDR1 SGHNT, CDR2 YYREEE (reference sequence). The CDR3 protein is CASSLRWAGRGGNTGELFF. The CDR3 bases are TGTGCCAGCAGCTTGCGGTGGGCCGGACGGGGGGGTAACACCGGGGAGCTGTTTTTT.

CDR3 amino acids: CASSPTGYNEQFF. CDR3 DNA: TGTGCCAGCAGCCCGACAGGGTACAATGAGCAGTTCTTC. The chain uses TRBV5-4 and TRBJ2-1; 7 nucleotides match TRBD1. The V gene's germline CDR1 is SGHNT and CDR2 YYREEE (reference sequence). J lost 4 bases, V lost 4 bases, and 2 bases had no gene match. This CDR3 region has 13 residues.

CDR3 in DNA: TGTGCCAGCAGTTTCAGACTAGCGGGGGGGCAAAATGAGCAGTTCTTC. Its translation: CASSFRLAGGQNEQFF. The chain links TRBV27 to TRBJ2-1; TRBD2 matches at 14 bases. The CDR3 loop spans 16 amino acids. CDR1 and CDR2 (germline): MNHEY, SMNVEV (reference sequence). V shed 3 bases, J shed 7 bases, and the junction held 5 bases outside the gene matches.

The DNA of the CDR3 is TGTGCCAGTAGTACAGGACAGGGTCGGGTTTACGAGCAGTACTTC. Encoded protein: CASSTGQGRVYEQYF. The rearrangement links TRBV19 to TRBJ2-7; 8 bases are shared with TRBD1. The CDR3 totals 15 residues. CDR1 is LNHDA, CDR2 SQIVND, per germline (reference sequence). The trim removed 4 bases at V and 4 bases at J, leaving 9 bases unmatched.

The chain is built from TRBV18 and TRBJ1-3; D remains ambiguous. V was pared by 3 bases and J by 2 bases, with 14 bases between. CDR1 is KGHSH, CDR2 LQKENI, per germline. The CDR3 is made up of 16 amino acids. Written as DNA, the CDR3 is TGTGCCAGCTCACCTCGCTCGGGAACCGCTGGAAACACCATATATTTT. Protein product: CASSPRSGTAGNTIYF.

CDR3 in DNA: TGTGCCAGCAGCGTCCAGGGGGGTGGTAATGAAAAACTGTTTTTT. This codes for CASSVQGGGNEKLFF. The chain employs TRBV5-4 and TRBJ1-4, with TRBD1 identical over 7 bases. V lost 4 bases and J lost 4; bases outside the gene matches: 7. This CDR3 spans 15 amino acids. Germline V CDR1 and CDR2: SGHNT, YYREEE (reference sequence).

The chain links TRBV6-5 to TRBJ2-3, with 9 positions matching TRBD1. V lost 6 bases to trimming and J lost 0 bases; unmatched junction nucleotides: 4. CDR3 length: 15 residues. Looked up from germline, CDR1 is MNHEY and CDR2 is SVGAGI. CDR3 sequence (DNA): TGTGCCAGCAGCAGACAGGGGGAGAGCACAGATACGCAGTATTTT. This sequence encodes CASSRQGESTDTQYF.

A few counts support this clone. This chain connects TRBV4-2 to TRBJ2-3, with 10 nucleotides matching TRBD2. The ends lost 0 bases at V and 5 bases at J; junction bases unmatched: 5. Per germline, CDR1 LGHNA and CDR2 YNFKEQ. The CDR3 consists of 16 residues. CDR3 sequence reads: CASSQEASGSLDTQYF. CDR3 nucleotide sequence: TGTGCCAGCAGCCAAGAGGCTAGCGGGAGTTTAGATACGCAGTATTTT.

The rearrangement uses TRBV10-2 and TRBJ1-3, with TRBD1 matching over 8 bases. Germline CDR1 is WSHSY and CDR2 is SAAADI. V trimming: 4 bases; J trimming: 4 bases; junction bases outside the gene matches: 12. This CDR3 has 17 residues. Here the CDR3 reads CASSGGTDRGRGNTIYF. CDR3 DNA: TGCGCCAGCAGTGGGGGGACAGACAGGGGACGGGGAAACACCATATATTTT.

The CDR3 loop reads CSVSSTRGAGSLYPYEQYF. CDR3 sequence (DNA): TGCAGCGTTTCCTCCACCAGGGGGGCAGGTAGCTTATATCCCTACGAGCAGTACTTC. The V gene is TRBV29-1, the J gene TRBJ2-7; TRBD1 might be the D (7 bases). Trimming shortened V by 5 bases and J by 2 bases, and 31 bases separated the two germline ends. There are 19 residues in the CDR3. Germline V gene sequence: CDR1 SQVTM, CDR2 ANQGSEA.

V and J are TRBV2 and TRBJ2-5; 10 bases align to TRBD2. CDR1 and CDR2 from the germline V gene are SNHLY and FYNNEI. Trimming cost V 5 bases and J 1 base; bases outside gene matches: 10. The CDR3 length is 17 residues. CDR3 sequence: CASSRRTSGASQETQYF. CDR3 sequence (DNA): TGTGCCAGCAGTCGCCGGACTAGCGGAGCAAGCCAAGAGACCCAGTACTTC.

The rearrangement joins TRBV30 to TRBJ1-2, with a possible D match to TRBD1 (6 bases). The V gene lost 5 bases and the J gene lost 7 bases, with 17 bases spanning the gap. CDR1 is GTSNPN, CDR2 SVGIG, per germline (reference sequence). CDR3 length equals 13 residues. In nucleotides, the CDR3 is TGTGCCTGGGGAGGGGGGGGCGCCGGTGGCTACACCTTC. Its translation is CAWGGGGAGGYTF.

This rearrangement joins TRBV28 to TRBJ2-3, with a tentative D call TRBD2 (6 bases). CDR1 and CDR2 (germline): MDHEN, SYDVKM. Between the trimmed V and J ends, which lost 6 bases and 2 bases, there was a span of 12 bases. The CDR3 length is 14 residues. CDR3 amino acids: CASSSAGVTDTQYF. DNA for the CDR3: TGTGCCAGCAGCTCAGCGGGTGTCACAGATACGCAGTATTTT.

The chain is built from TRBV2 and TRBJ1-3; D is ambiguous. This CDR3 has 16 amino acids. The V and J ends lost 2 bases and 0 bases respectively, with 11 bases between them. The germline V gene has CDR1 SNHLY and CDR2 FYNNEI. DNA for the CDR3: TGTGCCAGCAGTGAACTGGGCCCAAGCTCTGGAAACACCATATATTTT. It yields the protein CASSELGPSSGNTIYF.

This clone was seen a few times. CDR3 sequence: CASSFHGLAQETQYF. CDR3 sequence (DNA): TGTGCCAGCAGTTTCCACGGACTAGCGCAAGAGACCCAGTACTTC. This chain uses TRBV28 with TRBJ2-5; TRBD2 matches at 9 bases. CDR1 and CDR2 from the germline V gene are MDHEN and SYDVKM. The trim removed 3 bases at V and 2 bases at J, leaving 4 bases unmatched. CDR3 size: 15 residues. The full variable domain, with the rest looked up from reference TRBV28 and TRBJ2-5, is DVKVTQSSRYLVKRTGEKVFLECVQDMDHENMFWYRQDPGLGLRLIYFSYDVKMKEKGDIPEGYSVSREKKERFSLILESASTNQTSMYLCASSFHGLAQETQYFGPGTRLLVL.

This chain links TRBV6-1 with TRBJ1-4; a weak D match, TRBD1 (5 bases). CDR1 is MNHNS and CDR2 is SASEGT in the germline V gene. This CDR3 is built from 12 residues. V lost 5 bases and J 8 bases, leaving 9 bases between the germline ends. Here the CDR3 DNA reads TGTGCCAGCAGTTGGGAGGGGGAAAAACTGTTTTTT. Translation: CASSWEGEKLFF.

The rearrangement joins TRBV7-6 to TRBJ2-1, with D perhaps matching TRBD1 (5 bases). CDR1 and CDR2 (germline): SGHVS, FNYEAQ. This CDR3 has 16 amino acids. The V and J ends lost 5 bases and 6 bases respectively, with 20 bases between them. CDR3: CASSRMAAGNLNEQFF. CDR3 nucleotide sequence: TGTGCCAGCAGCCGTATGGCGGCAGGGAACCTCAATGAGCAGTTCTTC.

The gene calls are TRBV7-8 and TRBJ2-7; the match to TRBD1 covers 9 bases. CDR3 length: 16 residues. Germline V gene data show CDR1 as SGHVS and CDR2 as FQNEAQ. After removal of 5 bases from V and 4 bases from J, the junction contained 12 bases not matched to a gene. In DNA form, the CDR3 reads TGTGCCAGCAGCGCTCGGCCGGGACAGGGTTCTTACGAGCAGTACTTC. It encodes CASSARPGQGSYEQYF.

This rearrangement joins TRBV2 to TRBJ2-1, with TRBD1 matching 7 bases. The germline gives CDR1 SNHLY, CDR2 FYNNEI. V dropped 8 bases and J dropped 0; count of bases not matched to a gene: 7. The CDR3 runs to 15 residues. The CDR3 nucleotides read TGTGCCAGCCCCCCCCGACAGGGCTCCTACAATGAGCAGTTCTTC. Protein product: CASPPRQGSYNEQFF.

The chain uses TRBV18 and TRBJ2-2; TRBD1 aligns across 9 bases. The CDR3 runs 14 residues. Germline V CDR1 and CDR2: KGHSH, LQKENI. V trimming: 3 bases; J trimming: 10 bases; junction bases outside the gene matches: 6. This CDR3 is CASSPSRDRVELFF. For the CDR3, the DNA is TGTGCCAGCTCACCGTCCCGGGACAGGGTGGAGCTGTTTTTT.

This clone was observed a few times. The chain employs TRBV4-3 and TRBJ1-1; 9 bases are a match to TRBD1. The CDR3 has 18 residues. V shed 4 bases and J 6 bases; nucleotides not matched to a gene: 18. Germline loops: CDR1 LGHNA, CDR2 YSLEER. CDR3 loop: CASSRKKWDRAKQAEAFF. The CDR3 region has the DNA TGCGCCAGCAGCCGCAAAAAGTGGGACAGGGCGAAACAGGCTGAAGCTTTCTTT.

The rearrangement uses TRBV29-1 and TRBJ1-1; 7 bases map to TRBD1. CDR1 is SQVTM and CDR2 is ANQGSEA in the germline V gene. The V and J ends lost 4 bases and 6 bases, in that order; junction bases with no gene match: 8. This CDR3 region has 13 residues. CDR3 residues: CSVVRTGGPEAFF. As DNA, the CDR3 is TGCAGCGTTGTAAGGACAGGCGGACCTGAAGCTTTCTTT.